Below, 8 T cell receptor beta chains from the same sample are listed, as sequenced in a study of Tregs in tolerant kidney transplant recipients. Recipients received nonmyeloablative bone marrow transplants from related graft donors, with transient mixed chimerism. Sequenced by immunoSEQ multiplex PCR; TCRdb stores in-frame clones only, minus some. The sample includes about 23,000 clones. Material: CD4+ T cells from blood (PBMCs), obtained 6 months after the transplant. Receptors originate from a human patient who received a combined kidney and bone marrow transplant. Some T cells may arise from the graft donor.

With respect to this clone: The read ends 3 residues before the CDR3 terminus; that terminus is restored from the germline J gene. V and J are TRBV2 and TRBJ1-5; D gene unclear. This CDR3 comprises 14 residues. Trimming pared 5 bases from V and 0 bases from J, leaving 8 bases between. CDR1 is SNHLY and CDR2 is FYNNEI in the germline V gene. CDR3 protein: CASSSRGSNQPQHF. The CDR3 DNA, read in part, is TGTGCCAGCAGTTCACGGGGTAGCAATCAGCCC. The full variable domain, its missing parts supplied by reference TRBV2 and TRBJ1-5, is EPEVTQTPSHQVTQMGQEVILRCVPISNHLYFYWYRQILGQKVEFLVSFYNNEISEKSEIFDDQFSVERPDGSNFTLKIRSTKLEDSAMYFCASSSRGSNQPQHFGDGTRLSIL.

On this clone: The read falls 3 residues short of the CDR3 end, and the missing part is taken from the germline J gene. The V gene is TRBV6-1, the J gene TRBJ1-1; D uncertain. Trimming pared 4 bases from V and 5 bases from J, leaving 11 bases between. The CDR3 contains 13 residues. Germline values: CDR1 MNHNS, CDR2 SASEGT. The CDR3 loop reads CASSAIQRTEAFF. The CDR3 DNA, read in part, is TGTGCCAGCAGTGCCATCCAGAGAACTGAA.

In regard to this clone: Sequencing ends 3 residues short of the CDR3 end; the germline J gene provides the rest. The chain joins TRBV7-6 to TRBJ1-2; 12 nucleotides match TRBD1. V gave up 5 bases and J gave up 7 bases; unmatched junction bases: 11. CDR1 and CDR2 from the germline V gene are SGHVS and FNYEAQ. The CDR3 contains 16 residues. CDR3 loop: CASSPGGGQGARGYTF. CDR3 DNA, as far as it was read: TGTGCCAGCAGCCCCGGTGGGGGACAGGGGGCTCGTGGC.

Remarks on this clone: Sequencing ends 3 residues short of the CDR3 end; the germline J gene provides the rest. The chain carries TRBV19 and TRBJ1-2; maybe TRBD1 (5 bases). The CDR3 is made up of 12 amino acids. Per the germline V gene, CDR1 is LNHDA and CDR2 is SQIVND (reference sequence). Incomplete CDR3 DNA: TGTGCCAGTAGTATTAGGGGAATCGGC. Protein sequence: CASSIRGIG. The whole CDR3 is CASSIRGIGYTF.

Comments on this clone: The CDR3 end is not reached by the read, which stops 3 residues before it; the germline J gene fills it in. This chain connects TRBV7-2 to TRBJ2-7, with D possibly matching TRBD1 (6 bases). Looked up from germline, CDR1 is SGHTA and CDR2 is FQGNSA. The CDR3 has 14 residues. With 5 bases removed from V and 2 bases from J, the gap between germline ends came to 13 bases. The CDR3 protein is CASSRTVGPYEQYF. The CDR3 bases that were read are TGTGCCAGCAGCCGGACAGTGGGCCCCTACGAG.

In the case of this clone: The read ends 3 residues early relative to the CDR3; the germline J gene fills the gap. This chain links TRBV3-1 (or the pseudogene TRBV3-2) with TRBJ1-5, with 8 bases lining up with TRBD1. Trimming removed 2 bases from V and 4 bases from J; junction bases left unmatched: 4. The CDR3 is 15 residues long. CDR1 and CDR2 (germline): LGHDT, YNNKEL (reference sequence). The CDR3 bases that were read are TGTGCCAGCAGCCAATGGGGACAGGAGAATCAGCCC. It translates to CASSQWGQENQP. The CDR3 in its entirety is CASSQWGQENQPQHF.

With regard to this clone: Read coverage stops 3 residues before the CDR3 terminus; the germline J gene supplies the remainder. V gene TRBV20-1 combines with J gene TRBJ1-5, with no clear D. Germline assignment: CDR1 DFQATT and CDR2 SNEGSKA (reference sequence). Trimming took 7 bases from V and 4 from J, leaving 17 bases between them. This CDR3 has 14 residues. CDR3 amino acids: CSVVKAARNQPQHF. CDR3 bases read: TGCAGTGTTGTTAAGGCAGCGAGGAATCAGCCC.

Note on this clone: The read comes to an end 3 residues before the CDR3 does, leaving the germline J gene to fill in the end. This sequence joins TRBV7-8 and TRBJ1-2, with 7 bases fitting TRBD1. Germline V gene sequence: CDR1 SGHVS, CDR2 FQNEAQ. CDR3 length: 16 amino acids. Trimming took 5 bases from V and 1 from J; bases not matched to a gene: 10. Partial CDR3 DNA: TGTGCCAGCAGCACCCGGACAGGCAAGAATAACTATGGC. Protein sequence: CASSTRTGKNNYG. The CDR3 as a whole reads CASSTRTGKNNYGYTF.